The sequence of this T cell receptor (beta chain) was determined in a study of CD8 T cells in Susac syndrome. Germline assignment: CDR1 MNHEY and CDR2 SVGAGI. The V gene end was trimmed by 4 bases and the J gene end by 4 bases; junction bases not matched to a gene: 9. The CDR3 runs to 17 residues. CD8+ and CD4+ T cells from blood underwent TCR beta sequencing. TEMRA cells were enriched by FACS, and CD4+ and CD8+ T cells were negatively isolated. Reverse transcription of roughly 0.45 to 1 ug RNA used random hexamers. Across 54 Vbeta and 13 Jbeta, TCR beta CDR3 was amplified with immunoSEQ multiplex PCR. TCRdb re-called the immunoSEQ multiplex PCR reads with MiXCR, one entry per CDR3 protein. The sample holds some 190,000 distinct CDR3 sequences; roughly 96% are singletons and the top ten take about 0.095%.

What was sequenced was CD4+ T cells from PBMCs. The V call is TRBV6-5, the J call TRBJ2-1, with 11 bases that match TRBD2. This TCR was sampled from a human donor in good health. As DNA, the CDR3 is TGTGCCAGCAGTTCCCCACTAGCGGGAGACCAATACAATGAGCAGTTCTTC. This gives the protein CASSSPLAGDQYNEQFF.